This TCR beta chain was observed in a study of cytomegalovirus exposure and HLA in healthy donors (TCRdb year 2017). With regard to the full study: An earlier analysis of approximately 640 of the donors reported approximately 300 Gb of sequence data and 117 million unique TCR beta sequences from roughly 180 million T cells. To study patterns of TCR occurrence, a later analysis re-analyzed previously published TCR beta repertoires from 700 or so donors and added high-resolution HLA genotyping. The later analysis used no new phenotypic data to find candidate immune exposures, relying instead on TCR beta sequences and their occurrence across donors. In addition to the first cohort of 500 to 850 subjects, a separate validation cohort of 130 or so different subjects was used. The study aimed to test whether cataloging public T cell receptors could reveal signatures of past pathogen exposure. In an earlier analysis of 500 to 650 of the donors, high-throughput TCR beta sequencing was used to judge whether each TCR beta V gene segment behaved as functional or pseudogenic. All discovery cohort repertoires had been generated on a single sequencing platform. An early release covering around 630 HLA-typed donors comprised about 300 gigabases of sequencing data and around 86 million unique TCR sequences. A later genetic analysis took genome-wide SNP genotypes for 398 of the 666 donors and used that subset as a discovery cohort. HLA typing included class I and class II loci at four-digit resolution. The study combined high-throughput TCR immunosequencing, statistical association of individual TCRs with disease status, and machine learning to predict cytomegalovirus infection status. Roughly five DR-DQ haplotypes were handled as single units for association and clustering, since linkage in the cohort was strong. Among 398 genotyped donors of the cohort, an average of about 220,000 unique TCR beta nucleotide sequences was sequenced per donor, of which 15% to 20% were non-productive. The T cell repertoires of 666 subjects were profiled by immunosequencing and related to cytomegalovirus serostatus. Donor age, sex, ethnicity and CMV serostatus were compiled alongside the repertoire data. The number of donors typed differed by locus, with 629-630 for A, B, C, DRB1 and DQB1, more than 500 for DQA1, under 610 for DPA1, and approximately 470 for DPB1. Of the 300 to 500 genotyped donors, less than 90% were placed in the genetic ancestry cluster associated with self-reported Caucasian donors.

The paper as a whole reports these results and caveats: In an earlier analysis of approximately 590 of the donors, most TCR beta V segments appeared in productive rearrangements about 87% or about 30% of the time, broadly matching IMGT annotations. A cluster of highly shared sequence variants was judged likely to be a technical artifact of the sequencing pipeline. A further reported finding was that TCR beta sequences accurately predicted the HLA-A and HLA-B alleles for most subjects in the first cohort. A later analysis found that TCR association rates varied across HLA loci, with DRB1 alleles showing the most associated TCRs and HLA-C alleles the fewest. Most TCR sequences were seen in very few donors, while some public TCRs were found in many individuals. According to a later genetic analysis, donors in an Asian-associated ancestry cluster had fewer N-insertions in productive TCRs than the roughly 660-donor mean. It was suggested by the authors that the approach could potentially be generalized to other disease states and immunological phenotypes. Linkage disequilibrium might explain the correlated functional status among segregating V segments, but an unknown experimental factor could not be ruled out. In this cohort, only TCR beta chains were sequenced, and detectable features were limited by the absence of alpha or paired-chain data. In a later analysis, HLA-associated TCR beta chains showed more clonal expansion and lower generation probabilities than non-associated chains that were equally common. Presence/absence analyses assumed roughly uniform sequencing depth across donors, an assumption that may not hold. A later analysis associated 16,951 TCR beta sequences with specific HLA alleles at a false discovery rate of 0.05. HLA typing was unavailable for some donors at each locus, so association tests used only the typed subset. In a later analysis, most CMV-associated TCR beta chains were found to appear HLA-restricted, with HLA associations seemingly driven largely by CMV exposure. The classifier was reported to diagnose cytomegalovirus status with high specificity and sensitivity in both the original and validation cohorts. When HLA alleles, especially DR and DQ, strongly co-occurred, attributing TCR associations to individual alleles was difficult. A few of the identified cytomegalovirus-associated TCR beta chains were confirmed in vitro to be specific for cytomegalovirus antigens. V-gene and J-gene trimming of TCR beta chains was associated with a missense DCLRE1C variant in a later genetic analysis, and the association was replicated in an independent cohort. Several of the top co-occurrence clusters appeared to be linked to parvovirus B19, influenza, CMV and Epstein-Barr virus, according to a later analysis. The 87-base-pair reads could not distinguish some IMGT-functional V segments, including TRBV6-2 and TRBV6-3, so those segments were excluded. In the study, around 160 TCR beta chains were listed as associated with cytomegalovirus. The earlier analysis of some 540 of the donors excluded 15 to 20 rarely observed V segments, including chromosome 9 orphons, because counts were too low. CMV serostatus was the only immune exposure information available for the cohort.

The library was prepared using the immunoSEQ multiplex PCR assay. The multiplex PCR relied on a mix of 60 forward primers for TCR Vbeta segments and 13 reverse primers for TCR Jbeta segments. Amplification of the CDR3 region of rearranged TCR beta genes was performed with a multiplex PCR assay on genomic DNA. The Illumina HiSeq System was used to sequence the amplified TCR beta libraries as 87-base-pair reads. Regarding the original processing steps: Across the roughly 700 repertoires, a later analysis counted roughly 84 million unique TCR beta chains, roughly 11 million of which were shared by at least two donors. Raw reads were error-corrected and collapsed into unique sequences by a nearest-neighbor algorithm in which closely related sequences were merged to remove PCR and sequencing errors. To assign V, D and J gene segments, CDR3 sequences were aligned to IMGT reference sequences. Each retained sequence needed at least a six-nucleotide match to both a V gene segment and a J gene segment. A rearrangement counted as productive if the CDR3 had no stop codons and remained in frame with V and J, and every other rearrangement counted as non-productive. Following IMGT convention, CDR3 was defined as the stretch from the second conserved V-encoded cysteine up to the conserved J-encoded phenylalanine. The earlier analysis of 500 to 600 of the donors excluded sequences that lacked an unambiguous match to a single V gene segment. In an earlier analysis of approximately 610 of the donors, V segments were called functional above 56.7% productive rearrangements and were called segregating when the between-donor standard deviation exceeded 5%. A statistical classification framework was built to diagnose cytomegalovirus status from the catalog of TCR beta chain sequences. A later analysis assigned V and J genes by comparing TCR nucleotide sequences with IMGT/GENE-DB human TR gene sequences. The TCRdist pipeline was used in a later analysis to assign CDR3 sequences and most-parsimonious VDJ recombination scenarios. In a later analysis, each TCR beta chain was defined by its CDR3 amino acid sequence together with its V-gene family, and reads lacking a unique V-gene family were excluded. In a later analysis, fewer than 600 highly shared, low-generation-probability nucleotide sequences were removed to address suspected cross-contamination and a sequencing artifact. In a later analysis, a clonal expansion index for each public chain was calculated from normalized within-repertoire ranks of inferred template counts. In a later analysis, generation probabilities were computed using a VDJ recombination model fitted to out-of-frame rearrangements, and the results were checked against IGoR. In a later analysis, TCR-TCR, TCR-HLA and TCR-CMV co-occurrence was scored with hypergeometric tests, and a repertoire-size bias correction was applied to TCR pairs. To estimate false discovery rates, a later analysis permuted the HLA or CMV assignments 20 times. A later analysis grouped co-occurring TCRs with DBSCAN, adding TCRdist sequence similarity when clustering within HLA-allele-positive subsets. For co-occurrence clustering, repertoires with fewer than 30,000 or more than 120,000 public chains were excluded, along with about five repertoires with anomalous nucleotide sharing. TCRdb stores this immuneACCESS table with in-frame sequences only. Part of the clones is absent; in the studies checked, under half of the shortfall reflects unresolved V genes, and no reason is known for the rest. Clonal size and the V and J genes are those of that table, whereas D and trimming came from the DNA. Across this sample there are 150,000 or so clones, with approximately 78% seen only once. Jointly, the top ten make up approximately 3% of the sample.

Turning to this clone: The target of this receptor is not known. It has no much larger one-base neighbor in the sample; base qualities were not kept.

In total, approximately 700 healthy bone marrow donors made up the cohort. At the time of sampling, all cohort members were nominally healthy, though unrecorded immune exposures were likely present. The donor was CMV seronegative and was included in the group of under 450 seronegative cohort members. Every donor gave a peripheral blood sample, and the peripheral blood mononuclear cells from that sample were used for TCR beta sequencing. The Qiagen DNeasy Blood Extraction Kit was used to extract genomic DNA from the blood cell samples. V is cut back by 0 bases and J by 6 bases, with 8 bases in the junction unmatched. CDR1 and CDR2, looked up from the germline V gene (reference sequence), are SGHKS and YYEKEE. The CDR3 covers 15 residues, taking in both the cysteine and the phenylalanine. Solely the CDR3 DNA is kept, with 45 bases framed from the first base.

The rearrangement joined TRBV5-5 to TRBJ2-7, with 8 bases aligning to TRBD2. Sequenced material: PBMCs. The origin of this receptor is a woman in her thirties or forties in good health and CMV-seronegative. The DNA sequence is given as TGTGCCAGCAGCTTGGATGTCGGGGGGGGTGTCGAGCAGTACTTC. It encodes CASSLDVGGGVEQYF.